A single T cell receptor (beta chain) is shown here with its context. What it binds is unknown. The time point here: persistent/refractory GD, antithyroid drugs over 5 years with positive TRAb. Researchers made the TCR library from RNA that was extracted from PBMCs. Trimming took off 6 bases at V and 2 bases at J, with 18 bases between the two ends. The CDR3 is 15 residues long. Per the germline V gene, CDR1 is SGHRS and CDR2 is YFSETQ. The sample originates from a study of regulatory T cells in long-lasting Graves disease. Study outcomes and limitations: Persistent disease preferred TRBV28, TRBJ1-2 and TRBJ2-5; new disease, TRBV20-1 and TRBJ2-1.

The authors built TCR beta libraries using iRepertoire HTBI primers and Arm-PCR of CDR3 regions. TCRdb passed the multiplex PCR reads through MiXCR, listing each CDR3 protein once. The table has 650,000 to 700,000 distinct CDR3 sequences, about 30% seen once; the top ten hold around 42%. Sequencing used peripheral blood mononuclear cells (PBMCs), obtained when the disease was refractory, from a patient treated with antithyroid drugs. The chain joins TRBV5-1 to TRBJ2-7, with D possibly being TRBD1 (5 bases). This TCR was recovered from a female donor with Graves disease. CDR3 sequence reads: CASTQSQAGTYEQYF. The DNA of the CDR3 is TGCGCCAGCACCCAAAGTCAGGCAGGGACCTACGAGCAGTACTTC.